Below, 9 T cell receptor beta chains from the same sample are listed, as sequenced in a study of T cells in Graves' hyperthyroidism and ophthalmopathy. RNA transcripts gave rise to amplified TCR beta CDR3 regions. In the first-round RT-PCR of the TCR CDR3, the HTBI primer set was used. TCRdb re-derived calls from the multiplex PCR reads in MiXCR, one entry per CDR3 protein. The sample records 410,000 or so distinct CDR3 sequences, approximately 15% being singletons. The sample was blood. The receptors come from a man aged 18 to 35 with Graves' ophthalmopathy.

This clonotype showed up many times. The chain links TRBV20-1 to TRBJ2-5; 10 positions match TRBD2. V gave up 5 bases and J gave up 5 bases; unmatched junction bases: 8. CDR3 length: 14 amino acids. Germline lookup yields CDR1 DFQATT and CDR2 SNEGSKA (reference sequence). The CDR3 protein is CSARAGGLGETQYF. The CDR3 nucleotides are TGCAGTGCTCGAGCGGGGGGGCTAGGGGAGACCCAGTACTTC.

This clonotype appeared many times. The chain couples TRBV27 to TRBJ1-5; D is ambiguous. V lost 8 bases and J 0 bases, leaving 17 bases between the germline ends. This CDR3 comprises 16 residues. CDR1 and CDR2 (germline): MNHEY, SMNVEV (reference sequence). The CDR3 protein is CASGEMAGLSNQPQHF. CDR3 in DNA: TGTGCCAGCGGAGAAATGGCCGGCCTTAGCAATCAGCCCCAGCATTTT.

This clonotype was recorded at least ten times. CDR3 residues: CASSLVGTLTEAFF. DNA of the CDR3: TGTGCCAGCAGCTTAGTTGGGACTCTCACTGAAGCTTTCTTT. The rearrangement uses TRBV7-9 and TRBJ1-1; TRBD1 might be the D (5 bases). Trimming cost V 1 base and J 4 bases, with 10 bases left between them. Germline V gene sequence: CDR1 SEHNR, CDR2 FQNEAQ (reference sequence). The CDR3 has 14 residues.

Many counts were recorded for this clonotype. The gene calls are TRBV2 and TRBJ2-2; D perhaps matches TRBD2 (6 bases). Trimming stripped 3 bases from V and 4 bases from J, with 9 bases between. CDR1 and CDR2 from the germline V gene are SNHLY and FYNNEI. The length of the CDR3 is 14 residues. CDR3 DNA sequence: TGTGCCAGCAGTGAGGGGACTCTCACCGGGGAGCTGTTTTTT. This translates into CASSEGTLTGELFF.

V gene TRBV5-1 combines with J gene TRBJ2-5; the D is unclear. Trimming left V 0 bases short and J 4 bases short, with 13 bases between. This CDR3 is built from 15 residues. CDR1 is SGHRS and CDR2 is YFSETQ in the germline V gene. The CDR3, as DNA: TGCGCCAGCAGCTTGGCGGGCCCCCAAGGAGAGACCCAGTACTTC. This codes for CASSLAGPQGETQYF. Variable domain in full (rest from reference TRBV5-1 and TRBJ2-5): KAGVTQTPRYLIKTRGQQVTLSCSPISGHRSVSWYQQTPGQGLQFLFEYFSETQRNKGNFPGRFSGRQFSNSRSEMNVSTLELGDSALYLCASSLAGPQGETQYFGPGTRLLVL.

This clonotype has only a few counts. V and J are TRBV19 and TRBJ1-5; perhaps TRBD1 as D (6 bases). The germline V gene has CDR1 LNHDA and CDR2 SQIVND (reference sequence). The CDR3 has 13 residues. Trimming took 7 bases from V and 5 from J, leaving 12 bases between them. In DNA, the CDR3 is TGTGCCAGTACCGCCAACAGGGATCAGCCCCAGCATTTT. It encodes CASTANRDQPQHF.

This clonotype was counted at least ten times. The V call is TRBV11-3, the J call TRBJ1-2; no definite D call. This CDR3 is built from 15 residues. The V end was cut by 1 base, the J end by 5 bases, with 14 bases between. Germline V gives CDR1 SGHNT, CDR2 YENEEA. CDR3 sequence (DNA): TGTGCCAGCAGCTTAGCCGGTCGTCAGTTTTATGGCTACACCTTC. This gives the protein CASSLAGRQFYGYTF.

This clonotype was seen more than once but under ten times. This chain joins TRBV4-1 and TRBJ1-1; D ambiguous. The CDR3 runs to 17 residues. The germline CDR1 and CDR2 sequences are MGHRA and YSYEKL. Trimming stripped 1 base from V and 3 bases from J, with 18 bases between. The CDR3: CASSQVSGGVTDTEAFF. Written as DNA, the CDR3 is TGCGCCAGCAGCCAAGTCAGTGGTGGGGTGACTGACACTGAAGCTTTCTTT.

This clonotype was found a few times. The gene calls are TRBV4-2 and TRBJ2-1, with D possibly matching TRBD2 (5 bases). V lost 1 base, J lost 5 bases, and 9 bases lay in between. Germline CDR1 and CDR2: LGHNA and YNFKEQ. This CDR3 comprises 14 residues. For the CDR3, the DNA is TGTGCCAGCAGCCAAGGGGAGTTTGACAATGAGCAGTTCTTC. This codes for CASSQGEFDNEQFF.